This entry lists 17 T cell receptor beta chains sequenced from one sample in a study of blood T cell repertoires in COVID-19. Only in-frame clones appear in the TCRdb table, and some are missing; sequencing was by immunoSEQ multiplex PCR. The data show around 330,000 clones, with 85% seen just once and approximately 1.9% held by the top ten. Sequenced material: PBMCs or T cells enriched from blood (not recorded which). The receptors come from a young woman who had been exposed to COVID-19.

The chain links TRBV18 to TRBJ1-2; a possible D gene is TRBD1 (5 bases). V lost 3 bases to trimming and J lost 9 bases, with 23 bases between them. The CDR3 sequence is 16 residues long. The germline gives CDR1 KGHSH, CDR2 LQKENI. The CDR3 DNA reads TGTGCCAGCTCACCCGTTGACAGCCCCCATGGTATGAGCTACACCTTC. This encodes CASSPVDSPHGMSYTF.

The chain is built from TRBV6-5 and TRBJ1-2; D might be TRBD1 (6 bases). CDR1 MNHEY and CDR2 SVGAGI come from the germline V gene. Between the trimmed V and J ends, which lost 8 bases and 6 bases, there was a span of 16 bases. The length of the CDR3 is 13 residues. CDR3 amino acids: CASSSRQDNGYTF. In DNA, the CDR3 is TGTGCCAGCTCATCCCGACAGGATAATGGCTACACCTTC.

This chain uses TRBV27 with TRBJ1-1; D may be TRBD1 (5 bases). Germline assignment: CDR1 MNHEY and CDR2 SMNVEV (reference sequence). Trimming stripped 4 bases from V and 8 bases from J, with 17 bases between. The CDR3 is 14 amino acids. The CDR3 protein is CASSSQGGQIEAFF. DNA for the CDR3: TGTGCCAGCAGTTCGCAGGGTGGGCAGATCGAAGCTTTCTTT.

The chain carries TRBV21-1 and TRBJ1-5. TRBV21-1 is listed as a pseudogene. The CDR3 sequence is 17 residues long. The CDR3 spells CASSKAPGGFGNQPQHF. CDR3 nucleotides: TGTGCCAGCAGCAAAGCTCCCGGAGGGTTCGGCAATCAGCCCCAGCATTTT.

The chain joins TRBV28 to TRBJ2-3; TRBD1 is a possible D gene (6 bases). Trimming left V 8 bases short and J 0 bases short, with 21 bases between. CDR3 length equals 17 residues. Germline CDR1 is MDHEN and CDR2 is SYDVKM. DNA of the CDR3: TGTGCCAGCCACGGGCAGGGGTATTCTTCTAGCACAGATACGCAGTATTTT. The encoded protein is CASHGQGYSSSTDTQYF.

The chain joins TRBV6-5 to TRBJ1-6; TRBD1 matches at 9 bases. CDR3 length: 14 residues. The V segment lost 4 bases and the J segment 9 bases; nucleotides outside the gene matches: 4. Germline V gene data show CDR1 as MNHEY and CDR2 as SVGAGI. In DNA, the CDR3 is TGTGCCAGCAGTTCGGACAGGGGCAGTTCACCCCTCCACTTT. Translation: CASSSDRGSSPLHF.

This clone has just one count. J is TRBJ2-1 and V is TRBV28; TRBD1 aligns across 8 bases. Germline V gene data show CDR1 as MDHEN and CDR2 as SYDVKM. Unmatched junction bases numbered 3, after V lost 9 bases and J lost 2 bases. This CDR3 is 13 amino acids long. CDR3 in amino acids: CASWTGTYNEQFF. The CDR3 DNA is TGTGCCAGTTGGACAGGGACCTACAATGAGCAGTTCTTC.

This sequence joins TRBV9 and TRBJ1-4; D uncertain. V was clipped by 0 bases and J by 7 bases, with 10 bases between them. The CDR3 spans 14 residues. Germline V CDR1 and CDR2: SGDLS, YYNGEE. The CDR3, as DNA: TGTGCCAGCAGCGTAGAATCCTACCCTGAAAAACTGTTTTTT. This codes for CASSVESYPEKLFF.

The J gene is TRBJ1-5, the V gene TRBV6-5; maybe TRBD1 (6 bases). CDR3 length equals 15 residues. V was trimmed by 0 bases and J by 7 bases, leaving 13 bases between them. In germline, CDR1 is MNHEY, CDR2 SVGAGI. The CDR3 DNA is TGTGCCAGCAGTTACTCTTACAGGGAAACGCAGCCCCAGCATTTT. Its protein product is CASSYSYRETQPQHF.

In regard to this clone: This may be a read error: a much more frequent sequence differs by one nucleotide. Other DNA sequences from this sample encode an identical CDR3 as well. CDR3 sequence (DNA): TGTGCCAGCAGCGTTGGACAGGGGACCTACGAGCAGTACTTC. This codes for CASSVGQGTYEQYF. The chain joins TRBV9 to TRBJ2-7; the match to TRBD1 covers 9 bases. This CDR3 spans 14 amino acids. V lost 2 bases and J lost 2; bases outside the gene matches: 2. Germline values: CDR1 SGDLS, CDR2 YYNGEE.

CDR3 nucleotide sequence: TGTGCCAGCAGCCGCCGGGACACCCAAGAGACCCAGTACTTC. As protein: CASSRRDTQETQYF. The V call is TRBV5-6, the J call TRBJ2-5; weak D call: TRBD1 (6 bases). The CDR3 totals 14 residues. Trimming took 4 bases from V and 1 from J, leaving 11 bases between them. The germline gives CDR1 SGHDT, CDR2 YYEEEE.

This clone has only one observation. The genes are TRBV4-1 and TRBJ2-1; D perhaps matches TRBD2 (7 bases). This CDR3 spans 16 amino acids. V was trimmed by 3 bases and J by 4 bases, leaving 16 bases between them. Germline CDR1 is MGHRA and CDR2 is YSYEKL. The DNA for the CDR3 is TGCGCCAGCAGCCATATCGGGGGGCTAGATTACAATGAGCAGTTCTTC. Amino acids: CASSHIGGLDYNEQFF.

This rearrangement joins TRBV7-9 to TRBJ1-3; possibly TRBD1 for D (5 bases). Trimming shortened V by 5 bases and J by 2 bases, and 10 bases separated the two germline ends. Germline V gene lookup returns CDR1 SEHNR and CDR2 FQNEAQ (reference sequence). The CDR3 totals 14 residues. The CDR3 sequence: CASSLPGAGNTIYF. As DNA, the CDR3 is TGTGCCAGCAGCCTCCCGGGGGCTGGAAACACCATATATTTT.

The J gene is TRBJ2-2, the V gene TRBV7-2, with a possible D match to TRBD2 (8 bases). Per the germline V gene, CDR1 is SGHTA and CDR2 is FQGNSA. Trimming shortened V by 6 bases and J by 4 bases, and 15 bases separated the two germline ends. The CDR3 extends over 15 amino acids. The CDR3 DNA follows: TGTGCCAGCAGTCGGGAGGGGGCGGGCACCGGGGAGCTGTTTTTT. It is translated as CASSREGAGTGELFF.

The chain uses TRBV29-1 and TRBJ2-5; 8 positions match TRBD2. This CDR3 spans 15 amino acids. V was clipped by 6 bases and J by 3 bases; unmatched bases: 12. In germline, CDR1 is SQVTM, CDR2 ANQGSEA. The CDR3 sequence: CSVSPPGRGEETQYF. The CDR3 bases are TGCAGCGTCAGCCCCCCCGGGAGGGGTGAAGAGACCCAGTACTTC.

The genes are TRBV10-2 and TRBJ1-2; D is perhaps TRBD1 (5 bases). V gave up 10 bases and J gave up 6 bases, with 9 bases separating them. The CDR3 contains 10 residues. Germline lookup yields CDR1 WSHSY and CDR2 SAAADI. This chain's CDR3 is CAIRGNGYTF. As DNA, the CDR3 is TGCGCCATACGGGGGAATGGCTACACCTTC.

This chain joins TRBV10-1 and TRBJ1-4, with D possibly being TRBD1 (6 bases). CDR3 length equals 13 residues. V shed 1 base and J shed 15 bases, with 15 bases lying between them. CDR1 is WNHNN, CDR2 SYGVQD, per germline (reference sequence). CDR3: CASSEFSWAGVFF. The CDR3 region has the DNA TGCGCCAGCAGTGAGTTTAGTTGGGCAGGGGTGTTTTTT.